The next 19 T cell receptor beta chains were all read from a single sample in a study of cytomegalovirus exposure and HLA in healthy donors. This PCR relied on a set of 60 Vbeta primers and 13 Jbeta primers. Measured with immunoSEQ multiplex PCR; TCRdb has only the in-frame clones, and not every one. The sample gives approximately 100,000 clones, 74% of which show up once; about 2.6% is in the top ten. The sample taken for sequencing was PBMCs. These receptors were collected from a man in his fifties in good health and CMV-seropositive.

The rearrangement links TRBV10-3 to TRBJ1-1, with D perhaps matching TRBD1 (6 bases). The CDR3 covers 17 residues. Trimming pared 6 bases from V and 8 bases from J, leaving 28 bases between. Looked up from germline, CDR1 is ENHRY and CDR2 is SYGVKD. This chain's CDR3 is CAIRPLLNQGWEGEAFF. The CDR3, as DNA: TGTGCCATCAGACCCCTCCTGAACCAGGGGTGGGAAGGCGAAGCTTTCTTT.

The chain couples TRBV6-1 to TRBJ1-6; 7 nucleotides match TRBD1. Per germline, CDR1 MNHNS and CDR2 SASEGT. The CDR3 totals 12 residues. V lost 8 bases and J lost 10; bases outside the gene matches: 5. The CDR3 DNA reads TGTGCCAGCGACAGGGACGGATCACCCCTCCACTTT. As protein: CASDRDGSPLHF.

The CDR3 sequence is CASSLEPGRRRNEQFF. Written as DNA, the CDR3 is TGCGCCAGCAGCTTGGAACCCGGGAGAAGGAGGAATGAGCAGTTCTTC. The V and J genes are TRBV5-1 and TRBJ2-1; possibly TRBD2 for D (6 bases). Germline V gene sequence: CDR1 SGHRS, CDR2 YFSETQ. There are 16 residues in the CDR3. Trimming removed 0 bases from V and 7 bases from J, with 17 bases in between.

A single count supports this clone. The genes are TRBV5-5 and TRBJ1-1; D perhaps matches TRBD1 (6 bases). The CDR3 is 14 residues long. The V end lost 4 bases, the J end lost 10 bases, and 20 bases lay between the germline ends. CDR1 and CDR2 from the germline V gene are SGHKS and YYEKEE (reference sequence). In nucleotides, the CDR3 is TGTGCCAGCAGCAGTGGGGACATGCATGCTACAGCTTTCTTT. Its translation is CASSSGDMHATAFF.

This clone was seen a handful of times. V is TRBV11-2 and J is TRBJ2-7; the D gene is possibly TRBD2 (6 bases). The germline gives CDR1 SGHAT, CDR2 FQNNGV. V was pared by 1 base and J by 5 bases, with 15 bases between. CDR3 size: 15 residues. The CDR3 here is CASSLGGEVWNEQYF. For the CDR3, the DNA is TGTGCCAGCAGCTTAGGGGGGGAGGTGTGGAACGAGCAGTACTTC.

V and J are TRBV21-1 and TRBJ2-1; TRBD2 reflects the table's D call only, with no check against the DNA. TRBV21-1 represents a pseudogene. The CDR3 loop spans 15 amino acids. CDR3 region: CAGPPWREGRNEQFF. The CDR3 region has the DNA TGTGCCGGACCCCCTTGGCGGGAGGGCCGGAATGAGCAGTTCTTC.

This clone was observed a few times. The V and J genes are TRBV5-5 and TRBJ1-2, with D perhaps TRBD1 (5 bases). The CDR3 runs to 15 residues. The germline gives CDR1 SGHKS, CDR2 YYEKEE (reference sequence). V was clipped by 0 bases and J by 4 bases, with 13 bases between them. CDR3 DNA sequence: TGTGCCAGCAGCTTGGGACAGTCAGCGAGCTATGGCTACACCTTC. This codes for CASSLGQSASYGYTF. The variable domain in full, with the rest retrieved from reference TRBV5-5 and TRBJ1-2, is DAGVTQSPTHLIKTRGQQVTLRCSPISGHKSVSWYQQVLGQGPQFIFQYYEKEERGRGNFPDRFSARQFPNYSSELNVNALLLGDSALYLCASSLGQSASYGYTFGSGTRLTVV.

The rearrangement uses TRBV4-1 and TRBJ2-3; 7 nucleotides match TRBD2. The V gene's germline CDR1 is MGHRA and CDR2 YSYEKL. This CDR3 contains 17 residues. Germline trimming cut 0 bases from V and 2 bases from J; bases unmatched to any gene: 8. The CDR3 DNA is TGCGCCAGCAGCCAAGAGATCGCTAGCGGATCCACAGATACGCAGTATTTT. Protein product: CASSQEIASGSTDTQYF.

The chain employs TRBV4-1 and TRBJ2-2, with TRBD1 matching 12 bases. CDR1 MGHRA and CDR2 YSYEKL come from the germline V gene. J lost 0 bases, V lost 2 bases, and 10 bases had no gene match. CDR3 size: 20 residues. For the CDR3, the DNA is TGCGCCAGCAGCCAAAGGATTCCGGGACAGGGGGCAGCGAACACCGGGGAGCTGTTTTTT. It encodes CASSQRIPGQGAANTGELFF.

The chain recombines TRBV6-1 with TRBJ2-7; TRBD1 is a possible D gene (5 bases). The CDR3 consists of 13 residues. V was shortened by 6 bases and J by 3 bases, with 12 bases between the two germline ends. CDR1 and CDR2 from the germline V gene are MNHNS and SASEGT. The DNA of the CDR3 is TGTGCCAGCAGCAGGGTCAGGGACTACGAGCAGTACTTC. Translation: CASSRVRDYEQYF.

This clone has only a few counts. The V and J genes are TRBV5-1 and TRBJ2-5; 10 bases fit TRBD1. The J call is doubtful: the DNA matches TRBJ2-7 better. Germline lookup yields CDR1 SGHRS and CDR2 YFSETQ. The CDR3 has 12 amino acids. The CDR3 DNA sequence: TGCGCCAGCAGCTGGGACAGGGGCGAGCAGTACTTC. Translation: CASSWDRGEQYF.

The V gene is TRBV5-1, the J gene TRBJ1-1, with 8 bases fitting TRBD1. Germline CDR1 SGHRS, CDR2 YFSETQ. The CDR3 length is 14 residues. V was pared by 4 bases and J by 0 bases, with 2 bases of the junction left unmatched. The CDR3 sequence is CASSGQGLNTEAFF. The CDR3 coding sequence is TGCGCCAGCAGCGGACAGGGTCTGAACACTGAAGCTTTCTTT. Filled out from reference TRBV5-1 and TRBJ1-1, the complete variable domain reads KAGVTQTPRYLIKTRGQQVTLSCSPISGHRSVSWYQQTPGQGLQFLFEYFSETQRNKGNFPGRFSGRQFSNSRSEMNVSTLELGDSALYLCASSGQGLNTEAFFGQGTRLTVV.

This clone was detected once. The chain recombines TRBV5-6 with TRBJ1-1; D is possibly TRBD1 (6 bases). Trimming removed 0 bases from V and 4 bases from J, with 22 bases in between. Per the germline V gene, CDR1 is SGHDT and CDR2 is YYEEEE. CDR3 length equals 18 residues. The CDR3 coding sequence is TGTGCCAGCAGCTTGGTAGAAACGTGGGGGCAGGGAAGCACTGAAGCTTTCTTT. This sequence encodes CASSLVETWGQGSTEAFF.

The V gene is TRBV27, the J gene TRBJ1-2, with a weak D call TRBD1 (5 bases). CDR1 MNHEY and CDR2 SMNVEV come from the germline V gene (reference sequence). This CDR3 spans 16 amino acids. V shed 3 bases and J shed 8 bases, with 22 bases lying between them. The chain's CDR3 is CASSFRTFAGRGGYTF. The CDR3 coding sequence is TGTGCCAGCAGTTTTCGGACATTTGCGGGGCGAGGGGGCTACACCTTC.

The V call is TRBV2, the J call TRBJ1-2, with a tentative D call TRBD1 (5 bases). The CDR3 length is 13 residues. V was shortened by 6 bases and J by 3 bases, with 11 bases between the two germline ends. CDR1 is SNHLY and CDR2 is FYNNEI in the germline V gene. The chain's CDR3 is CASSSTEHYGYTF. CDR3 coding DNA: TGTGCCAGCAGCTCGACAGAGCACTATGGCTACACCTTC.

This clone was counted only a few times. The chain combines TRBV6-5 with TRBJ2-6, with a tentative D call TRBD1 (6 bases). From germline, CDR1 is MNHEY and CDR2 SVGAGI. The CDR3 runs to 15 residues. The V and J ends lost 6 bases and 1 base respectively, with 10 bases between them. This chain's CDR3 is CASSDRSSGANVLTF. The CDR3, as DNA: TGTGCCAGCAGCGACAGGAGTTCTGGGGCCAACGTCCTGACTTTC.

The chain employs TRBV2 and TRBJ1-2; 8 positions match TRBD1. The CDR3 has 14 amino acids. Germline loops: CDR1 SNHLY, CDR2 FYNNEI. J gave up 4 bases and V 4 bases, and 5 bases lay outside the gene matches. The CDR3 reads CASSAQGAIYGYTF. CDR3 bases: TGTGCCAGCAGTGCCCAGGGGGCGATCTATGGCTACACCTTC.

CDR3 protein: CSVPVPGPGGFYEQYF. The CDR3 DNA reads as TGCAGCGTTCCTGTTCCCGGGCCTGGGGGGTTCTACGAGCAGTACTTC. The chain carries TRBV29-1 and TRBJ2-7, with D possibly matching TRBD2 (6 bases). Trimming removed 5 bases from V and 3 bases from J, with 23 bases in between. The CDR3 is 16 residues long. Germline CDR1 reads SQVTM; CDR2 reads ANQGSEA.

This rearrangement joins TRBV2 to TRBJ1-4, with 10 bases aligning to TRBD1. Unmatched junction bases numbered 9, after V lost 5 bases and J lost 6 bases. The CDR3 runs to 16 residues. Germline CDR1 and CDR2: SNHLY and FYNNEI. The CDR3 protein is CASSLNGDRGDEKLFF. The CDR3 DNA reads TGTGCCAGCAGTCTCAACGGGGACAGGGGCGATGAAAAACTGTTTTTT.